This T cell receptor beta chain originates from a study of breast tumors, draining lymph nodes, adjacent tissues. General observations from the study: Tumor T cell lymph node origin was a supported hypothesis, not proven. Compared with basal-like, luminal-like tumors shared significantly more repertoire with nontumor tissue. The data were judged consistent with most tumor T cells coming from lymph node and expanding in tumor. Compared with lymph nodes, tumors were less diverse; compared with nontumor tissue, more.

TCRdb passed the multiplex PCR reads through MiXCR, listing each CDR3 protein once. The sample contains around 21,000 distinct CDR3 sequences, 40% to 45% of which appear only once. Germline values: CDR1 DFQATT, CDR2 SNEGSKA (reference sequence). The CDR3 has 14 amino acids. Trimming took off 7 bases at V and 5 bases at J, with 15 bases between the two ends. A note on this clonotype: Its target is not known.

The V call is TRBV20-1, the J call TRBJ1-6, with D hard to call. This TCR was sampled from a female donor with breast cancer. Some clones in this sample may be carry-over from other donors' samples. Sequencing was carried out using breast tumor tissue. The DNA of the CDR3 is TGCAGTGTTCACCCAGGATTAAATAATTCACCCCTCCACTTT. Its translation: CSVHPGLNNSPLHF.